One TCR beta chain is described in this entry. Its binding antigen is unknown. No base qualities exist here, and no much larger clone lies one base off it. The sample's time point label is to be understood as: individuals recovered from natural SARS-CoV-2 infection. CDR1 and CDR2, looked up from the germline V gene (reference sequence), are LNHDA and SQIVND. The junction carries 5 bases between V and J, which are trimmed by 3 bases and 3 bases respectively. The CDR3 sequence holds 13 residues, the cysteine and phenylalanine included. Of all the DNA, just the CDR3 is kept, 39 bases in frame from base 1. The entry originates in a study of Ad26.COV2.S vaccination and SARS-CoV-2 variants (TCRdb year 2021). With respect to the entire study: TCRbeta repertoire sequencing served as the tool for gauging how specific and how broad the SARS-CoV-2-reactive T cell receptors were following Ad26.COV2.S vaccination. A total of 32 samples were included in the TCR-sequenced set, comprising some 20 Ad26.COV2.S vaccine recipients, 5 placebo recipients and 8 SARS-CoV-2 convalescent individuals.

TCRbeta CDR3 regions were sequenced with the immunoSEQ Assay. After extraction, genomic DNA underwent amplification by bias-controlled multiplex PCR, followed by high-throughput sequencing. Concerning the study's data processing: Collapsing and filtering of sequences were performed to quantify the absolute abundance of each unique TCRbeta CDR3 region. T cell fraction was estimated by normalizing TCRbeta template counts to usable DNA, with usable DNA measured through amplification of reference genes found in all nucleated cells. Repertoire TCRs were annotated as SARS-CoV-2-specific by exact matching of V gene, CDR3 amino acid sequence and J gene to a known reactive TCR set. The reference SARS-CoV-2 TCR set was derived from MIRA and filtered for enrichment in COVID-19-positive ImmuneCODE repertoires, a step that removed public or cross-reactive TCRs. Using the MIRA antigens, annotated TCRs were further analysed by specific ORF or by position within an ORF. Breadth was defined as annotated unique rearrangements over total unique productive rearrangements; depth was the summed frequency of those rearrangements. TCR breadth was compared between groups using two-sided Wilcoxon rank-sum tests. Not all clones reach the TCRdb copy of this immuneACCESS table, which keeps in-frame sequences only. Checked studies attribute under half of the gap to unresolved V genes and leave the rest unexplained. V, J and clone size are those of that table, while D and trimming were read from the DNA. This sample gives just over 350,000 clones in total; 92% of them show up just once. 3% to 5% of the sample lies in the top ten.

Beyond this particular receptor, the publication reports: Compared with placebo recipients, Ad26.COV2.S recipients showed higher spike-specific TCR breadth (P = 0.0014). The authors noted that total T cell responses may have been underestimated by the TCR breadth and depth analyses. Non-spike TCR breadth was comparable between vaccine and placebo recipients, consistent with the vaccine containing only spike. Substantial breadth of spike-specific CD8+ and CD4+ T cell responses was reported after vaccination.

Sequenced material: peripheral blood, taken after recovery from COVID-19. The receptor was derived from a human donor who had recovered from COVID-19. The chain is assembled from TRBV19 and TRBJ1-4; the D gene cannot be resolved reliably. The CDR3: CASSIEPNEKLFF. The nucleotides are TGTGCCAGTAGTATCGAGCCTAATGAAAAACTGTTTTTT.